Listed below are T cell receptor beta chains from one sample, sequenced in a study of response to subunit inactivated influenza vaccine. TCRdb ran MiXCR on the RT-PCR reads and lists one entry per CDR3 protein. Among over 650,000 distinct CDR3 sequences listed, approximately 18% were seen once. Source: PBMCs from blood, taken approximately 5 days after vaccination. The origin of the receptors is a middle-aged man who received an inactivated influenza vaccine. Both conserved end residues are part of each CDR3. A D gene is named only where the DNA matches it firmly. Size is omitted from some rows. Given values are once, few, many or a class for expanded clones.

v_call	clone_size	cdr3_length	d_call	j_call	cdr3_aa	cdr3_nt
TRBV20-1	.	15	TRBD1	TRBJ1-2	CSARVPGQGPYGYTF	TGCAGTGCTAGAGTTCCGGGACAGGGGCCCTATGGCTACACCTTC
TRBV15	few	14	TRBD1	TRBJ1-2	CATSREEGAYGYTF	TGTGCCACCAGCAGAGAAGAGGGGGCCTATGGCTACACCTTC
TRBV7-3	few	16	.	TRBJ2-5	CASSLMASGGGETQYF	TGTGCCAGCAGCTTAATGGCTAGCGGAGGGGGAGAGACCCAGTACTTC
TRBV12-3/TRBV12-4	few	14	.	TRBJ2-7	CASSLSGALYEQYF	TGTGCCAGCAGTTTGTCAGGGGCCTTGTACGAGCAGTACTTC
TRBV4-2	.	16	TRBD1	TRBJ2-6	CASSQQQGVGANVLTF	TGTGCCAGCAGCCAACAGCAGGGGGTTGGGGCCAACGTCCTGACTTTC
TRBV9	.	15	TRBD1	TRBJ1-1	CASSIQTGKNTEAFF	TGTGCCAGCAGCATTCAGACAGGGAAGAACACTGAAGCTTTCTTT
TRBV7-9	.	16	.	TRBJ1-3	CASTPGRSTSGNTIYF	TGTGCCAGCACCCCGGGACGCAGTACCTCTGGAAACACCATATATTTT
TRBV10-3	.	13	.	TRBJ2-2	CAIRDSIGGELFF	TGTGCCATCAGGGACAGTATAGGCGGGGAGCTGTTTTTT
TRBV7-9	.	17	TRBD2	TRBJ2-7	CASSWEGIRRDSYEQYF	TGTGCCAGCAGCTGGGAGGGGATTAGACGGGACTCCTACGAGCAGTACTTC
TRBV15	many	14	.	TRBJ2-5	CATSRNGRGETQYF	TGTGCCACCAGCAGGAATGGGCGGGGAGAGACCCAGTACTTC
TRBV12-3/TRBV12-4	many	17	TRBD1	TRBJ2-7	CASSFSTGGSRAYEQYF	TGTGCCAGCAGTTTCTCGACAGGGGGTAGCCGGGCCTACGAGCAGTACTTC
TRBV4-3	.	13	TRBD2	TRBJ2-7	CASSQGTSSEQYF	TGCGCCAGCAGCCAGGGGACTAGCTCCGAGCAGTACTTC
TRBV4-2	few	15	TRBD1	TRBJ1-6	CASSRSDRDNSPLHF	TGTGCCAGCTCCCGTTCGGACAGGGATAATTCACCCCTCCACTTT
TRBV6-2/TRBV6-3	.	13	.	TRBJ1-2	CASSYFQVYGYTF	TGTGCCAGCAGTTACTTTCAGGTCTATGGCTACACCTTC
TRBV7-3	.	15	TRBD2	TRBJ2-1	CASSSGTRGISEQFF	TGTGCCAGCAGCAGTGGGACTAGGGGAATATCAGAGCAGTTCTTC
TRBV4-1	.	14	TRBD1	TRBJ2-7	CASSREDRSYEQYF	TGCGCCAGCAGCCGTGAGGACAGGTCCTACGAGCAGTACTTC
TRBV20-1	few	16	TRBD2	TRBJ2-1	CSARGLLAGLYNEQFF	TGCAGTGCTAGAGGCCTACTAGCGGGGCTATACAATGAGCAGTTCTTC
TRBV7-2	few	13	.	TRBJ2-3	CASSAASTDTQYF	TGTGCCAGCAGCGCGGCTAGCACAGATACGCAGTATTTT